This T cell receptor (beta chain) emerged from a study of blood T cell repertoires in COVID-19. Study details: COVID-19 samples collected from the United States, Italy and Spain covered acute and convalescent phases. T cells, B-cell-depleted T cells, or PBMCs supplied cDNA or gDNA.

Original handling: For nucleated cells, counts were estimated from reference gene primer amplification. The protocol was immunoSEQ multiplex PCR, while the TCRdb copy is restricted to in-frame clones and leaves out a portion. D and trimming were read from the DNA, whereas the V and J calls and clone size are those reported in that table. Seen here are 40,000 to 50,000 clones, about 80% observed once, and the top ten hold 7.5% to 10%. Trimming took 3 bases from V and 1 from J, leaving 13 bases between them. CDR3 length: 15 residues. Germline-derived CDR1 and CDR2 are SGHDN and FVKESK. This receptor was obtained from a man in his 70s with active or convalescent COVID-19. The V gene is TRBV14, the J gene TRBJ2-7; D remains unclear. Material for sequencing was peripheral blood. CDR3 residues: CASSQNYGSSYEQYF. CDR3 nucleotide sequence: TGTGCCAGCAGCCAGAACTACGGCAGTTCCTACGAGCAGTACTTC. The whole variable domain, filled in from reference TRBV14 and TRBJ2-7, reads EAGVTQFPSHSVIEKGQTVTLRCDPISGHDNLYWYRRVMGKEIKFLLHFVKESKQDESGMPNNRFLAERTGGTYSTLKVQPAELEDSGVYFCASSQNYGSSYEQYFGPGTRLTVT.